This TCR beta chain was recorded in a study of cytomegalovirus exposure and HLA in healthy donors. Broader study findings: Only CMV serostatus was available as immune exposure information. Later, TCR association rates were found to vary by HLA locus, highest for DRB1 and lowest for HLA-C.

PCR involved 60 Vbeta and 13 Jbeta primers. The repertoire was sequenced with immunoSEQ multiplex PCR; TCRdb's copy has only in-frame clones and lacks some. The top ten hold 6.5% to 8.5% of the sample, which has about 110,000 clones, 73% seen once. As for this clone: Its antigen is still unknown.

Germline lookup yields CDR1 LNHDA and CDR2 SQIVND (reference sequence). Deletions cut 3 bases from V and 6 bases from J, with 6 bases between. The length of the CDR3 is 12 residues. This TCR was recovered from a man under 40 in good health and CMV-seronegative. J is TRBJ2-1 and V is TRBV19; D gene unclear. Material: PBMCs. Here the CDR3 reads CASSIPGNEQFF. CDR3 DNA: TGTGCCAGTAGTATCCCGGGCAATGAGCAGTTCTTC.